The clone carrying this T cell receptor (beta chain) was seen many times. The antigen remains undetermined. The sample comes from a study of regulatory T cells in long-lasting Graves disease. Study observations and caveats: Gene preferences differed: TRBV28, TRBJ1-2, TRBJ2-5 in persistent cases.

Time point denoted: newly diagnosed GD, antithyroid drugs for less than 3 months. The authors made the TCR library using RNA they extracted from PBMCs. The patients were drawn from one endocrinology department in Xi'an, China. Trimming stripped 6 bases from V and 4 bases from J, with 19 bases between. This CDR3 comprises 15 residues. Building the TCR beta libraries relied on iRepertoire HTBI primers, and CDR3 regions underwent Arm-PCR. Each CDR3 protein is one row after TCRdb ran MiXCR on the multiplex PCR reads. The table has about 530,000 distinct CDR3 sequences, more than 15% seen once; the top ten hold roughly 25%. These data are also associated with another study on T cells in Graves' hyperthyroidism and ophthalmopathy. That investigation notes: Patients with uncontrolled infections, other autoimmune diseases, pregnancy or lactation were excluded.

The TCR originated in a woman aged 35 to 59 with Graves disease. The chain recombines TRBV12-3 or TRBV12-4 with TRBJ2-7, with a weak D call TRBD2 (6 bases). This sample comprised peripheral blood mononuclear cells (PBMCs), obtained at new diagnosis, from a patient treated with antithyroid drugs. The CDR3 region is CASREGQGVWYEQYF. The DNA of the CDR3 is TGTGCCAGCAGGGAGGGGCAGGGCGTCTGGTACGAGCAGTACTTC.